What follows are 25 T cell receptor beta chains derived from one specimen sequenced in a study of shared clonotypes between healthy human individuals. Some clones are missing from TCRdb's copy, which holds only in-frame ones; the method was immunoSEQ multiplex PCR. The table shows fewer than 550,000 clones, with nearly 80% occurring only once. Input material: PBMCs. These TCRs come from a woman between 40 and 50 years old in good health. Some clones in this sample may be carry-over from other donors' samples.

The chain recombines TRBV21-1 with TRBJ2-7; the D call in the table, TRBD1, was not verified against the DNA. TRBV21-1 is classified as a pseudogene. This CDR3 region has 15 residues. DNA for the CDR3: TGTGCCAGCAGCAAAGGTAGGACAGGGTTATACGAGCAGTACTTC. Protein sequence: CASSKGRTGLYEQYF.

This sequence joins TRBV6-1 and TRBJ2-2; 14 bases map to TRBD2. V shed 3 bases, J shed 3 bases, and the junction held 3 bases outside the gene matches. This CDR3 has 17 residues. Germline assignment: CDR1 MNHNS and CDR2 SASEGT. CDR3 protein: CASSETSGRVDTGELFF. In DNA form, the CDR3 reads TGTGCCAGCAGTGAGACTAGCGGGAGGGTGGACACCGGGGAGCTGTTTTTT.

Notes on this clone: Different DNA sequences within this sample yield the same CDR3. The rearrangement joins TRBV7-3 to TRBJ2-1; weak D call: TRBD2 (6 bases). Deletions cut 2 bases from V and 3 bases from J, with 8 bases between. Germline V gives CDR1 SGHTA, CDR2 FQGTGA. The CDR3 has 14 amino acids. The CDR3 region is CASSLGGSYNEQFF. CDR3 nucleotide sequence: TGTGCCAGCAGCTTAGGGGGGAGCTACAATGAGCAGTTCTTC.

The chain recombines TRBV27 with TRBJ1-1; D remains unclear. The CDR3 is 14 residues long. CDR1 and CDR2 from the germline V gene are MNHEY and SMNVEV (reference sequence). The V end was cut by 3 bases, the J end by 0 bases, with 8 bases between. The CDR3 reads CASSFGSMNTEAFF. The CDR3 DNA sequence: TGTGCCAGCAGTTTTGGGTCCATGAACACTGAAGCTTTCTTT.

The CDR3 loop is CASSLGDSFFGNTIYF. CDR3 bases: TGTGCCAGCAGTTTAGGGGACAGTTTTTTTGGAAACACCATATATTTT. V gene TRBV28 combines with J gene TRBJ1-3; 7 bases agree with TRBD1. CDR3 length: 16 residues. Germline V gene data show CDR1 as MDHEN and CDR2 as SYDVKM. V shed 2 bases and J 3 bases; nucleotides not matched to a gene: 7.

V usage is TRBV5-1 and J usage is TRBJ2-7; D unresolved. The CDR3 sequence is 14 residues long. CDR1 and CDR2 (germline): SGHRS, YFSETQ. The V gene lost 2 bases and the J gene lost 3 bases, with 12 bases spanning the gap. CDR3: CASSFVGPRYEQYF. CDR3 in DNA: TGCGCCAGCAGCTTCGTTGGACCACGCTACGAGCAGTACTTC.

The count of this clone is one. This chain connects TRBV7-6 to TRBJ1-1; possibly TRBD1 for D (6 bases). CDR3 length equals 14 residues. Germline CDR1 SGHVS, CDR2 FNYEAQ. V shed 2 bases and J shed 1 base, with 8 bases lying between them. The CDR3 sequence: CASSLRGQNTEAFF. In DNA form, the CDR3 reads TGTGCCAGCAGCTTAAGGGGACAGAACACTGAAGCTTTCTTT.

The sample holds a few counts of this clone. J is TRBJ1-5 and V is TRBV30, with 9 bases matching TRBD1. This CDR3 spans 13 amino acids. Germline V gene lookup returns CDR1 GTSNPN and CDR2 SVGIG (reference sequence). The J segment lost 7 bases and the V segment lost 7 bases, leaving 8 bases of the junction unmatched. This chain's CDR3 is CALGQGGSQPQHF. The CDR3 nucleotides read TGTGCCTTGGGACAGGGCGGTTCGCAGCCCCAGCATTTT.

The gene calls are TRBV28 and TRBJ2-1; 8 nucleotides match TRBD2. The CDR3 is made up of 11 amino acids. With 8 bases clipped from V and 13 bases from J, the junction kept 7 bases outside the gene matches. Germline CDR1 and CDR2: MDHEN and SYDVKM. CDR3 DNA: TGTGCCAGCCCCGGGGGGGGACTACAGTTCTTC. Amino acids: CASPGGGLQFF.

The chain uses TRBV25-1 and TRBJ2-1; the D gene is possibly TRBD2 (6 bases). The V end was cut by 3 bases, the J end by 12 bases, with 15 bases between. The germline gives CDR1 MGHDK, CDR2 SYGVNS. The length of the CDR3 is 13 residues. The CDR3: CASSDALLGGQFF. In DNA form, the CDR3 reads TGTGCCAGCAGTGACGCACTTTTGGGGGGGCAGTTCTTC.

The genes are TRBV18 and TRBJ1-1; D is ambiguous. Trimming left V 3 bases short and J 1 base short, with 15 bases between. CDR1 is KGHSH, CDR2 LQKENI, per germline. The CDR3 is 16 residues long. The CDR3 here is CASSPPGRWENTEAFF. The CDR3 region has the DNA TGTGCCAGCTCACCTCCGGGAAGATGGGAGAACACTGAAGCTTTCTTT. The whole variable domain, filled in from reference TRBV18 and TRBJ1-1, reads NAGVMQNPRHLVRRRGQEARLRCSPMKGHSHVYWYRQLPEEGLKFMVYLQKENIIDESGMPKERFSAEFPKEGPSILRIQQVVRGDSAAYFCASSPPGRWENTEAFFGQGTRLTVV.

The chain links TRBV30 to TRBJ1-3, with D unresolved. The CDR3 loop spans 12 amino acids. Germline V CDR1 and CDR2: GTSNPN, SVGIG (reference sequence). The V end was cut by 2 bases, the J end by 9 bases, with 11 bases between. CDR3 loop: CAWSPRSVTIYF. CDR3 DNA: TGTGCCTGGAGTCCCCGTTCAGTCACCATATATTTT.

The chain links TRBV6-5 to TRBJ1-5; D is ambiguous. The V and J ends lost 0 bases and 12 bases respectively, with 12 bases between them. The CDR3 sequence is 13 residues long. Germline-derived CDR1 and CDR2 are MNHEY and SVGAGI. Here the CDR3 reads CASSYSMRSDQHF. The CDR3 nucleotides read TGTGCCAGCAGTTACTCGATGAGGTCAGACCAGCATTTT.

V usage is TRBV4-1 and J usage is TRBJ2-6; no clear D gene. This CDR3 region has 14 residues. The ends were cut back, 3 bases at V and 3 bases at J, with 6 bases in the middle. Looked up from germline, CDR1 is MGHRA and CDR2 is YSYEKL. The CDR3 loop is CASSQPSGANVLTF. The CDR3 DNA reads as TGCGCCAGCAGCCAGCCCAGTGGGGCCAACGTCCTGACTTTC.

The chain has TRBV5-1 and TRBJ1-2, with 9 bases aligning to TRBD1. The germline V gene has CDR1 SGHRS and CDR2 YFSETQ. The J segment lost 5 bases and the V segment lost 0 bases, leaving 5 bases of the junction unmatched. The CDR3 runs 15 residues. DNA for the CDR3: TGCGCCAGCAGCTTGGGGACAGGGGTCGATTATGGCTACACCTTC. Protein product: CASSLGTGVDYGYTF.

The V gene is TRBV28, the J gene TRBJ2-5; perhaps D is TRBD1 or TRBD2 (5 bases each). TRBJ2-7 explains the end of the DNA better; the J call may be wrong. Germline CDR1 and CDR2: MDHEN and SYDVKM. The CDR3 contains 14 residues. CDR3: CASSSPGTFYEQYF. The CDR3 DNA sequence: TGTGCCAGCAGTTCCCCAGGGACCTTCTACGAGCAGTACTTC.

The chain links TRBV23-1 to TRBJ2-7; 11 nucleotides line up with TRBD1. TRBV23-1 is sorted into the ORF group, with uncertain function. The CDR3 loop spans 15 amino acids. The trim removed 6 bases at V and 4 bases at J, leaving 8 bases unmatched. CDR3 coding DNA: TGCGCCAGCAGCCCCCTGGACAGGGGGCGTTACGAGCAGTACTTC. This translates into CASSPLDRGRYEQYF.

The chain is built from TRBV5-4 and TRBJ1-1; D call uncertain. Trimming left V 0 bases short and J 1 base short, with 10 bases between. The CDR3 runs to 15 residues. Germline-derived CDR1 and CDR2 are SGHNT and YYREEE (reference sequence). CDR3 loop: CASSLVGVPNTEAFF. The CDR3 nucleotides are TGTGCCAGCAGCTTGGTGGGAGTCCCGAACACTGAAGCTTTCTTT. Full variable domain (missing parts from reference TRBV5-4 and TRBJ1-1): ETGVTQSPTHLIKTRGQQVTLRCSSQSGHNTVSWYQQALGQGPQFIFQYYREEENGRGNFPPRFSGLQFPNYSSELNVNALELDDSALYLCASSLVGVPNTEAFFGQGTRLTVV.

The chain is built from TRBV29-1 and TRBJ2-1; D is uncertain. Between the trimmed V and J ends, which lost 4 bases and 5 bases, there was a span of 6 bases. Germline CDR1 and CDR2: SQVTM and ANQGSEA. The CDR3 has 11 residues. Here the CDR3 DNA reads TGCAGCGTTGCTAATAACAATGAGCAGTTCTTC. It codes for CSVANNNEQFF.

The rearrangement uses TRBV15 and TRBJ2-5; 9 positions match TRBD1. The germline V gene has CDR1 LNHNV and CDR2 YYDKDF (reference sequence). The CDR3 extends over 15 amino acids. V lost 5 bases, J lost 5 bases, and 9 bases stayed unmatched. In DNA, the CDR3 is TGTGCCACCAGCGCACAGGGGGCTATTCGGGAGACCCAGTACTTC. Translation gives CATSAQGAIRETQYF.

The V gene is TRBV10-1, the J gene TRBJ2-7; 10 bases agree with TRBD2. CDR1 WNHNN and CDR2 SYGVQD come from the germline V gene (reference sequence). The CDR3 length is 15 residues. V was clipped by 3 bases and J by 6 bases; unmatched bases: 8. Written as DNA, the CDR3 is TGCGCCAGCAGTGACGGGGCTAGCGGGAGTATCGAGCAGTACTTC. Its protein is CASSDGASGSIEQYF.

The chain is built from TRBV4-3 and TRBJ2-1; D gene unclear. Germline CDR1 is LGHNA and CDR2 is YSLEER. This CDR3 comprises 15 residues. The V end was cut by 1 base, the J end by 7 bases, with 14 bases between. The CDR3 here is CASSQAHLGMNEQFF. The CDR3 DNA reads TGCGCCAGCAGCCAAGCCCACCTAGGGATGAATGAGCAGTTCTTC.

V is TRBV28 and J is TRBJ2-3; 11 nucleotides agree with TRBD1. The CDR3 extends over 15 amino acids. Germline CDR1 MDHEN, CDR2 SYDVKM. The J segment lost 5 bases and the V segment lost 6 bases, leaving 7 bases of the junction unmatched. CDR3 amino acids: CASSLGTGGRDTQYF. The CDR3 DNA reads as TGTGCCAGCAGCCTCGGGACAGGGGGGAGAGATACGCAGTATTTT. Drawing the rest from reference TRBV28 and TRBJ2-3, the complete variable domain is DVKVTQSSRYLVKRTGEKVFLECVQDMDHENMFWYRQDPGLGLRLIYFSYDVKMKEKGDIPEGYSVSREKKERFSLILESASTNQTSMYLCASSLGTGGRDTQYFGPGTRLTVL.

The chain has TRBV18 and TRBJ2-1, with 11 positions matching TRBD1. Germline V gene lookup returns CDR1 KGHSH and CDR2 LQKENI. The CDR3 is made up of 15 amino acids. V gave up 6 bases and J gave up 7 bases; unmatched junction bases: 8. CDR3: CASSLGTGGRNEQFF. In DNA form, the CDR3 reads TGTGCCAGCTCGCTTGGGACAGGGGGGCGGAATGAGCAGTTCTTC. The full variable domain, in which reference TRBV18 and TRBJ2-1 provide the parts outside the CDR3, is NAGVMQNPRHLVRRRGQEARLRCSPMKGHSHVYWYRQLPEEGLKFMVYLQKENIIDESGMPKERFSAEFPKEGPSILRIQQVVRGDSAAYFCASSLGTGGRNEQFFGPGTRLTVL.

This clone turned up a few times. The J gene is TRBJ2-7, the V gene TRBV6-5; TRBD2 agrees at 7 bases. The V and J ends lost 5 bases and 7 bases, in that order; junction bases with no gene match: 5. The CDR3 covers 12 residues. CDR1 and CDR2 from the germline V gene are MNHEY and SVGAGI. The CDR3 spells CASSRHGREQYF. CDR3 sequence (DNA): TGTGCCAGCAGTAGGCACGGGAGGGAGCAGTACTTC.